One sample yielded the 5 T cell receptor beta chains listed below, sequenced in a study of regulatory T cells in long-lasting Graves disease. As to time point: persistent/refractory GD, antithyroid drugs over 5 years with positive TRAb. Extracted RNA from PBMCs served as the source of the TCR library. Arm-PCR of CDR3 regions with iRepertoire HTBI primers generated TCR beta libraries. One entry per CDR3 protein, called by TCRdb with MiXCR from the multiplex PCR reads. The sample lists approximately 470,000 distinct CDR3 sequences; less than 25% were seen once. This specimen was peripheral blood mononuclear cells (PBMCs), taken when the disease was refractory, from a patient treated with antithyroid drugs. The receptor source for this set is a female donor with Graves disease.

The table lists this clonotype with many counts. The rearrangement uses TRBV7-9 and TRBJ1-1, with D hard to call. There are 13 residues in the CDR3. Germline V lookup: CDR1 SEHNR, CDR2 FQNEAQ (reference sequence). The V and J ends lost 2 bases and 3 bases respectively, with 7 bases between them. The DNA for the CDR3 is TGTGCCAGCAGCTTATATGAGGACACTGAAGCTTTCTTT. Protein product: CASSLYEDTEAFF. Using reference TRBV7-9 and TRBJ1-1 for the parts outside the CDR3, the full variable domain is DTGVSQNPRHKITKRGQNVTFRCDPISEHNRLYWYRQTLGQGPEFLTYFQNEAQLEKSRLLSDRFSAERPKGSFSTLEIQRTEQGDSAMYLCASSLYEDTEAFFGQGTRLTVV.

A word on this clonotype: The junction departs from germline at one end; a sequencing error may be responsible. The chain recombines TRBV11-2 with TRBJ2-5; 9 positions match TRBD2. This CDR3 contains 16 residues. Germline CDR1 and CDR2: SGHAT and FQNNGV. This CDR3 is CASRALAGWIQETQCF. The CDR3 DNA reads TGTGCCAGCAGAGCGCTAGCGGGATGGATTCAAGAGACCCAGTGCTTC.

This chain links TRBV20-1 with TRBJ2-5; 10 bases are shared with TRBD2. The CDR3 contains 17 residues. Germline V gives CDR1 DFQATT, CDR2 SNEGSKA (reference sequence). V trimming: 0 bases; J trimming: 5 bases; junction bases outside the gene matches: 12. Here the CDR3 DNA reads TGCAGTGCTAGAGATAGGACTAGCGGAACTTTCGGGGAGACCCAGTACTTC. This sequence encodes CSARDRTSGTFGETQYF.

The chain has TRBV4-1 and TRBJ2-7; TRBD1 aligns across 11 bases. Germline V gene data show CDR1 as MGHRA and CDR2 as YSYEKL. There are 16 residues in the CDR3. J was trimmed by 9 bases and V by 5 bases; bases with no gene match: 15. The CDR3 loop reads CASSFRQGQGVLGQYF. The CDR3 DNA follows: TGCGCCAGCAGCTTCAGGCAGGGACAGGGGGTTTTGGGGCAGTACTTC.

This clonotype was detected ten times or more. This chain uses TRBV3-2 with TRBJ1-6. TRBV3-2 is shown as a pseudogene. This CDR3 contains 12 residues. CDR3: CASSQEASSLHF. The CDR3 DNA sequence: TGTGCCAGCAGCCAAGAAGCCTCATCCCTCCACTTT.